The 27 T cell receptor beta chains below all came from one sample that was sequenced in a study of blood T cells in healthy people across ages (dated by TCRdb to the mid-2010s). Library creation used 5' RACE. Reads for this sample came from an Illumina HiSeq 2500. A second PCR of about 7 to 12 cycles was run with a J-beta primer mix and a sample-barcoded 5' primer. TCRdb took the public reads, trimmed them with fastp at Q25, ran MiXCR for clone calling and kept in-frame beta chains. Every distinct CDR3 protein forms one entry, paired with its most common genes and DNA. The sample table holds around 1,000,000 distinct CDR3 sequences, of which under 30% were seen once. 0.65% to 0.95% of the sample comes from the top ten. The same specimen was also included in a second study, on T cells of mothers and their children.

Sequences were obtained from blood. The receptors come from a girl aged 2 to 9 in good health.

This clonotype was detected a few times. The V gene is TRBV11-2, the J gene TRBJ2-1; D call uncertain. The CDR3 contains 13 residues. V was pared by 5 bases and J by 6 bases, with 11 bases between. Per germline, CDR1 SGHAT and CDR2 FQNNGV. In nucleotides, the CDR3 is TGTGCCAGCAGCCGGCGCGGCCTCAATGAGCAGTTCTTC. Its translation is CASSRRGLNEQFF.

This clonotype showed up just a few times. The chain links TRBV14 to TRBJ2-4, with 14 bases that match TRBD2. Germline CDR1 reads SGHDN; CDR2 reads FVKESK. The CDR3 is made up of 15 amino acids. The J segment lost 7 bases and the V segment lost 1 base, leaving 0 bases of the junction unmatched. CDR3 loop: CASSQGTSGRNIQYF. CDR3 DNA: TGTGCCAGCAGCCAAGGGACTAGCGGGAGGAACATTCAGTACTTC. Together with reference TRBV14 and TRBJ2-4, the CDR3 gives the full variable domain: EAGVTQFPSHSVIEKGQTVTLRCDPISGHDNLYWYRRVMGKEIKFLLHFVKESKQDESGMPNNRFLAERTGGTYSTLKVQPAELEDSGVYFCASSQGTSGRNIQYFGAGTRLSVL.

The gene calls are TRBV29-1 and TRBJ2-7; D might be TRBD1 or TRBD2, each matching 5 bases. Per germline, CDR1 SQVTM and CDR2 ANQGSEA. The CDR3 runs to 12 residues. V was cut by 3 bases and J by 6 bases, with 12 bases left in between. CDR3 nucleotide sequence: TGCAGCGTTGAGCGGATCGGGGCCGAGCAGTACTTC. Protein: CSVERIGAEQYF.

V gene TRBV29-1 combines with J gene TRBJ1-2, with 11 positions matching TRBD1. Germline assignment: CDR1 SQVTM and CDR2 ANQGSEA. This CDR3 has 15 amino acids. V gave up 8 bases and J gave up 1 base; unmatched junction bases: 9. Here the CDR3 DNA reads TGCAGCACTATCATGGACAGGGGGCATAACTATGGCTACACCTTC. Translating gives CSTIMDRGHNYGYTF.

This clonotype was seen only a few times. This rearrangement joins TRBV20-1 to TRBJ2-7, with D uncertain. V lost 0 bases and J lost 0, with 9 bases in between. Per the germline V gene, CDR1 is DFQATT and CDR2 is SNEGSKA (reference sequence). CDR3 length: 14 residues. CDR3 in amino acids: CSARERVNSYEQYF. The CDR3, as DNA: TGCAGTGCTAGAGAACGGGTTAACTCCTACGAGCAGTACTTC.

The V gene is TRBV2, the J gene TRBJ2-2; a possible D gene is TRBD2 (6 bases). The germline V and J ends were trimmed by 7 bases and 2 bases, with 11 bases remaining between them. Germline lookup yields CDR1 SNHLY and CDR2 FYNNEI. The CDR3 is 14 amino acids. Here the CDR3 reads CASKEEGNTGELFF. DNA for the CDR3: TGTGCCAGCAAGGAGGAGGGAAACACCGGGGAGCTGTTTTTT.

A note on this clonotype: Germline is not matched at one junction end, which may reflect a read error. V is TRBV2 and J is TRBJ2-1; perhaps D is TRBD1 or TRBD2 (5 bases each). The CDR3 spans 12 residues. Per the germline V gene, CDR1 is SNHLY and CDR2 is FYNNEI. The CDR3 spells CASSGWGNEQSF. The CDR3 DNA reads TGTGCCAGCAGTGGCTGGGGGAATGAGCAGTCCTTC.

This clonotype was detected a few times. The chain employs TRBV7-6 and TRBJ2-5; TRBD2 matches at 8 bases. CDR3 length equals 15 residues. CDR1 SGHVS and CDR2 FNYEAQ come from the germline V gene. V shed 5 bases, J shed 5 bases, and the junction held 10 bases outside the gene matches. CDR3 amino acids: CASSRLGSGVETQYF. The CDR3 DNA follows: TGTGCCAGCAGCCGCCTTGGTAGCGGGGTCGAGACCCAGTACTTC.

J is TRBJ2-5 and V is TRBV5-1; the D gene could be TRBD1 or TRBD2 (5 bases each). This CDR3 comprises 17 residues. Looked up from germline, CDR1 is SGHRS and CDR2 is YFSETQ. The V and J ends lost 5 bases and 2 bases respectively, with 22 bases between them. In nucleotides, the CDR3 is TGCGCCAGCAGGAGGGACGTAAGGGCTCCCTCGCAAGAGACCCAGTACTTC. It translates to CASRRDVRAPSQETQYF.

This clonotype was seen only a few times. This chain joins TRBV28 and TRBJ2-1; no definite D call. The DNA matches TRBJ2-5 better at its end, which makes the J call doubtful. Looked up from germline, CDR1 is MDHEN and CDR2 is SYDVKM. CDR3 length: 14 residues. For the CDR3, the DNA is TGTGCCAGCAGTATGAGAGGAAAACAAGAGACCCAGTACTTC. It specifies CASSMRGKQETQYF.

This clonotype was detected many times. CDR3 in amino acids: CASSYLGTEAFF. CDR3 nucleotide sequence: TGTGCCAGCAGTTACCTGGGAACTGAAGCTTTCTTT. The V call is TRBV6-5, the J call TRBJ1-1; D gene uncertain. V was pared by 2 bases and J by 5 bases, with 6 bases between. Germline V gene lookup returns CDR1 MNHEY and CDR2 SVGAGI. The CDR3 consists of 12 residues.

CDR3 DNA: TGCGCCAGCAGCCAAGTGGCCGGGCAGCCTAGCCAAGAGACCCAGTACTTC. It specifies CASSQVAGQPSQETQYF. V gene TRBV4-1 combines with J gene TRBJ2-5; D is undetermined. The length of the CDR3 is 17 residues. The V gene's germline CDR1 is MGHRA and CDR2 YSYEKL. The V gene lost 1 base and the J gene lost 1 base, with 16 bases spanning the gap.

This clonotype was observed a few times. The junction and the germline gene differ at one end; a read error may be behind it. This chain uses TRBV13 with TRBJ2-5; 8 bases are a match to TRBD2. Per the germline V gene, CDR1 is PRHDT and CDR2 is FYEKMQ (reference sequence). This CDR3 comprises 17 residues. The CDR3 sequence is CAGSFFGSGTPKRTQYF. The CDR3 region has the DNA TGTGCCGGCAGCTTTTTTGGTAGCGGGACACCCAAGAGAACCCAGTACTTC. The variable domain in full, with the rest retrieved from reference TRBV13 and TRBJ2-5, is AAGVIQSPRHLIKEKRETATLKCYPIPRHDTVYWYQQGPGQDPQFLISFYEKMQSDKGSIPDRFSAQQFSDYHSELNMSSLELGDSALYFCAGSFFGSGTPKRTQYFGPGTRLLVL.

This rearrangement joins TRBV7-9 to TRBJ1-2, with 7 bases that match TRBD1. The CDR3 totals 13 residues. Trimming cost V 3 bases and J 6 bases; bases outside gene matches: 4. The germline gives CDR1 SEHNR, CDR2 FQNEAQ (reference sequence). CDR3 DNA sequence: TGTGCCAGCAGCTTGGAGGGGGCGGATGGCTACACCTTC. As protein: CASSLEGADGYTF.

In this sample, this clonotype turned up a few times. This rearrangement joins TRBV4-1 to TRBJ2-7; D may be TRBD2 (7 bases). The CDR3 has 18 residues. Trimming removed 1 base from V and 0 bases from J, with 19 bases in between. Germline loops: CDR1 MGHRA, CDR2 YSYEKL. CDR3 coding DNA: TGCGCCAGCAGCCAAGTATCCCGGGGGGCAGGTGCCTCCTACGAGCAGTACGTC. Its translation is CASSQVSRGAGASYEQYV.

The rearrangement joins TRBV6-1 to TRBJ2-3; D may be TRBD1 (6 bases). Germline V CDR1 and CDR2: MNHNS, SASEGT. The CDR3 extends over 15 amino acids. V gave up 1 base and J gave up 2 bases, with 10 bases separating them. The DNA of the CDR3 is TGTGCCAGCAGTGAAGGGGGGCGTTCCACAGATACGCAGTATTTT. It translates to CASSEGGRSTDTQYF.

This clonotype turned up a few times. The gene calls are TRBV4-3 and TRBJ1-1; the D is unclear. V was cut by 1 base and J by 4 bases, with 10 bases left in between. Germline V gives CDR1 LGHNA, CDR2 YSLEER. This CDR3 is built from 14 residues. The CDR3 region is CASSQGRVLTEAFF. The CDR3 DNA is TGCGCCAGCAGCCAAGGACGGGTCCTCACTGAAGCTTTCTTT.

This chain joins TRBV29-1 and TRBJ1-2, with TRBD1 matching 10 bases. The CDR3 runs 14 residues. V lost 4 bases to trimming and J lost 7 bases; unmatched junction nucleotides: 9. Germline values: CDR1 SQVTM, CDR2 ANQGSEA. CDR3 residues: CSVGSGQGLPGYTF. The CDR3 bases are TGCAGCGTTGGCTCGGGACAGGGGCTGCCTGGCTACACCTTC.

This chain connects TRBV29-1 to TRBJ2-2; unclear D gene. The CDR3 is 14 residues long. The V and J ends lost 0 bases and 4 bases respectively, with 9 bases between them. CDR1 and CDR2 from the germline V gene are SQVTM and ANQGSEA. Here the CDR3 DNA reads TGCAGCGTTGAAGATCAGGCAGTCACCGGGGAGCTGTTTTTT. Translation: CSVEDQAVTGELFF.

This clonotype was seen a handful of times. J is TRBJ2-3 and V is TRBV6-6; D call uncertain. The CDR3 spans 13 residues. CDR1 and CDR2 from the germline V gene are MNHNY and SVGAGI (reference sequence). The V gene lost 1 base and the J gene lost 4 bases, with 6 bases spanning the gap. The CDR3 sequence is CASSYLGSDTQYF. DNA of the CDR3: TGTGCCAGCAGTTACTTAGGTTCAGATACGCAGTATTTT.

The chain has TRBV29-1 and TRBJ2-1; 7 positions match TRBD1. Gene TRBJ2-5 matches the end of the DNA better, so the J call may be wrong. CDR1 is SQVTM, CDR2 ANQGSEA, per germline. The CDR3 has 14 amino acids. Here the CDR3 reads CSVVTGDPPGTQYF. The CDR3, as DNA: TGCAGCGTAGTTACAGGGGACCCCCCAGGGACCCAGTACTTC.

The chain combines TRBV7-2 with TRBJ1-6; D perhaps matches TRBD1 (5 bases). The CDR3 is 12 residues long. Trimming pared 4 bases from V and 11 bases from J, leaving 9 bases between. Germline CDR1 is SGHTA and CDR2 is FQGNSA. The DNA of the CDR3 is TGTGCCAGCAGCTCTACAGGACCACCCCTCCACTTT. This codes for CASSSTGPPLHF.

This clonotype was detected many times. The chain is built from TRBV6-6 and TRBJ2-2, with D uncertain. The CDR3 sequence is 16 residues long. Trimming shortened V by 4 bases and J by 5 bases, and 17 bases separated the two germline ends. CDR1 and CDR2 (germline): MNHNY, SVGAGI (reference sequence). The CDR3 coding sequence is TGTGCCAGCAGTTCCCCCAGCGATAGCTTTACCGGGGAGCTGTTTTTT. It encodes CASSSPSDSFTGELFF.

The table lists this clonotype with a few counts. This rearrangement joins TRBV5-6 to TRBJ2-1; 7 bases fit TRBD2. Germline-derived CDR1 and CDR2 are SGHDT and YYEEEE. V lost 4 bases and J lost 7; bases outside the gene matches: 17. This CDR3 spans 17 amino acids. The CDR3 sequence: CASSQQTPGRWRNEQFF. The CDR3 coding sequence is TGTGCCAGCAGCCAGCAAACCCCCGGGAGGTGGAGGAATGAGCAGTTCTTC.

V usage is TRBV27 and J usage is TRBJ2-7, with TRBD2 matching 12 bases. After removal of 8 bases from V and 0 bases from J, the junction contained 5 bases not matched to a gene. This CDR3 is built from 15 residues. CDR1 is MNHEY, CDR2 SMNVEV, per germline (reference sequence). The CDR3 DNA follows: TGTGCCAGCGGACCGGGACTAGCGGGCTCCTACGAGCAGTACTTC. Translating it yields CASGPGLAGSYEQYF.

This clonotype has more than one count but fewer than ten. The junction departs from the called germline gene at one end, perhaps through a read error. CDR3 sequence: CAGSLGGGGYEQYF. CDR3 in DNA: TGTGCCGGCAGCTTAGGAGGTGGAGGCTACGAGCAGTACTTC. This chain joins TRBV7-9 and TRBJ2-7; TRBD2 is a possible D gene (5 bases). Germline CDR1 is SEHNR and CDR2 is FQNEAQ (reference sequence). This CDR3 comprises 14 residues.

In its sample, this clonotype was seen a few times. This rearrangement joins TRBV7-3 to TRBJ2-2, with D uncertain. Germline CDR1 SGHTA, CDR2 FQGTGA. The V gene lost 5 bases and the J gene lost 6 bases, with 10 bases spanning the gap. The CDR3 runs to 13 residues. The CDR3 reads CASSLVAAGELFF. The CDR3 DNA reads as TGTGCCAGCAGCCTGGTTGCAGCCGGGGAGCTGTTTTTT.